Listed below are T cell receptor beta chains from one sample, sequenced in a study of T cell responses to AZD1222 COVID-19 vaccine. Produced via immunoSEQ multiplex PCR; TCRdb's table is partial and in-frame only. The table has fewer than 120,000 clones, around nine tenths seen once. The sequencing here drew on peripheral blood, taken on day 0 of AZD1222 vaccination. The receptors derive from an adult in good health. Each CDR3 is given with its conserved first and last residue. A D gene is named only where the DNA matches it firmly. Size tells how often a clone was seen (once, few, many) or the class of an expanded clone, and some rows leave it out.

J gene,V gene,clone size,D gene,CDR3 DNA,CDR3 protein
TRBJ2-1,TRBV11-2,NA,TRBD2,TGTGCCAGCAGGCCCCACGGGGGGTCCCCCCATGAGCAGTTCTTC,CASRPHGGSPHEQFF
TRBJ1-2,TRBV28,once,NA,TGTGCCACCTACAACGGGACTGTCTATGGCTACACCTTC,CATYNGTVYGYTF
TRBJ2-3,TRBV3-1/TRBV3-2,once,NA,TGTGCCAGCAGCCAAGGTCTTACGCAGTATTTT,CASSQGLTQYF
TRBJ1-2,TRBV29-1,NA,TRBD1,TGCAGCGCTGGGACAGGGGGCGCCTATGGCTACACCTTC,CSAGTGGAYGYTF
TRBJ1-2,TRBV28,NA,TRBD1,TGTGCCAGCAGTGTAGTCCAGGGGGCTAACTATGGCTACACCTTC,CASSVVQGANYGYTF
TRBJ1-5,TRBV5-1,NA,TRBD1,TGCGCCAGCAGCTTGGCAGGGGGAGGAGGCAATCAGCCCCAGCATTTT,CASSLAGGGGNQPQHF
TRBJ2-3,TRBV7-6,NA,NA,TGTGCCAGCAGCTTAGGGGGGATAGATACGCAGTATTTT,CASSLGGIDTQYF
TRBJ1-3,TRBV9,NA,NA,TGTGCCAGCAGCGTAGACCGGGGGAACTCTGGAAACACCATATATTTT,CASSVDRGNSGNTIYF
TRBJ1-4,TRBV28,NA,NA,TGTGCCAGTTTCCCGGGGGGGCCTAATGAAAAACTGTTTTTT,CASFPGGPNEKLFF
TRBJ1-1,TRBV7-2,NA,NA,TGTGCCAGCACCCCGAGGTTCAACGCTGAAGCTTTCTTT,CASTPRFNAEAFF
TRBJ1-2,TRBV11-2,NA,NA,TGTGCCAGCAGCTTCGGGTCTACTACGGGCTACACCTTC,CASSFGSTTGYTF
TRBJ2-3,TRBV24-1,NA,NA,TGTGCCACCAGTGAGTCTACAGATACGCAGTATTTT,CATSESTDTQYF
TRBJ1-2,TRBV7-8,NA,TRBD1,TGTGCCAGCAGTGTAGACAGGGCGGCTAACTATGGCTACACCTTC,CASSVDRAANYGYTF
TRBJ2-7,TRBV28,NA,TRBD2,TGTGCCAGCAGTTTCCCCCTCCGAGCGGGGACCACCTACGAGCAGTACTTC,CASSFPLRAGTTYEQYF
TRBJ1-4,TRBV7-2,NA,TRBD1,TGTGCCAGCAGCTTAGGAGGGGACAGGGGGAATGAAAAACTGTTTTTT,CASSLGGDRGNEKLFF
TRBJ2-2,TRBV10-1,NA,NA,TGCGCCAGCAGTGTTTCTAGGACCGGGGAGCTGTTTTTT,CASSVSRTGELFF
TRBJ2-1,TRBV24-1,NA,NA,TGTGCCACCAGCCATTATAGGGGGAACAATGAGCAGTTCTTC,CATSHYRGNNEQFF
TRBJ2-4,TRBV19,NA,TRBD1,TGTGCCAGTAGTGGACAGGTGTACCGGGGCATTCAGTACTTC,CASSGQVYRGIQYF
TRBJ2-5,TRBV5-1,NA,TRBD2,TGCGCCAGCAGCCCGGGACTAGTCCGGGAGACCCAGTACTTC,CASSPGLVRETQYF
TRBJ2-7,TRBV19,NA,NA,TGTGCCAGTAGAGGTCCCGACAGTCCCTACGAGCAGTACTTC,CASRGPDSPYEQYF
TRBJ1-1,TRBV29-1,NA,NA,TGCAGCGCTACCCCAGGGGCAGACACTGAAGCTTTCTTT,CSATPGADTEAFF
TRBJ2-1,TRBV29-1,once,NA,TGCAGCGCCGGCGACCCCTCCTACAATGAGCAGTTCTTC,CSAGDPSYNEQFF
TRBJ1-1,TRBV19,NA,TRBD1,TGTGCCAGTAGTATTCACACAGGGGACACTGAAGCTTTCTTT,CASSIHTGDTEAFF
TRBJ2-1,TRBV5-6,NA,TRBD2,TGTGCCAGCAGCTTGGGGACTAGCGCCTACAATGAGCAGTTCTTC,CASSLGTSAYNEQFF
TRBJ2-2,TRBV19,NA,TRBD2,TGTGCCAGTAGTCAAGGACTAGCGGGGGGGCTCGGGGAGCTGTTTTTT,CASSQGLAGGLGELFF
TRBJ2-1,TRBV30,NA,NA,TGTGCCTGGAGTGTACGAGGGCTAGCCGGCAATGAGCAGTTCTTC,CAWSVRGLAGNEQFF
TRBJ2-7,TRBV4-1,NA,TRBD1,TGCGCCAGCAGCCTGGGACAGGGGGACGTGTACGAGCAGTACTTC,CASSLGQGDVYEQYF
TRBJ1-1,TRBV9,NA,NA,TGTGCCAGCAGCGTTTCAGGAGTTACTGAAGCTTTCTTT,CASSVSGVTEAFF
TRBJ1-2,TRBV12-3/TRBV12-4,NA,NA,TGTGCCAGCACCCGGGGGGGAGCGGAGGGCTACACCTTC,CASTRGGAEGYTF
TRBJ1-2,TRBV5-1,NA,NA,TGCGCCAGCAGCTTGGTAGGGGCTAACTATGGCTACACCTTC,CASSLVGANYGYTF
TRBJ1-2,TRBV12-3/TRBV12-4,NA,NA,TGTGCCAGCATTGGGAGCAGCTATGGCTACACCTTC,CASIGSSYGYTF
TRBJ1-4,TRBV5-8,NA,TRBD1,TGTGCCAGCAGCTCCGGACAGGGGGGAGAAAAACTGTTTTTT,CASSSGQGGEKLFF
TRBJ2-3,TRBV5-1,NA,TRBD2,TGCGCCAGCTCGGGGACTAGCGGGCGCACAGATACGCAGTATTTT,CASSGTSGRTDTQYF
TRBJ2-7,TRBV5-8,NA,NA,TGTGCCGTAGGTCAAGTCGGCGGGACGTACGAGCAGTACTTC,CAVGQVGGTYEQYF
TRBJ2-2,TRBV7-3,NA,TRBD2,TGTGCCAGCAGCCCGGCGTGGGCGGGAGAAGCCGGGGAGCTGTTTTTT,CASSPAWAGEAGELFF
TRBJ2-3,TRBV5-1,NA,TRBD2,TGCGCCAGCAGCTTGTCCCCTAGCGGGGGAGATACGCAGTATTTT,CASSLSPSGGDTQYF
TRBJ2-3,TRBV7-2,NA,TRBD2,TGTGCCAGCAGCTTAGCCGCGCCTAGCGGGGGCACAGATACGCAGTATTTT,CASSLAAPSGGTDTQYF
TRBJ2-2,TRBV9,NA,NA,TGTGCCAGCAGCCCTCAGAACACCGGGGAGCTGTTTTTT,CASSPQNTGELFF
TRBJ2-2,TRBV9,once,TRBD1,TGTGCCAGCAGCGCCGGGACAGCGAACACCGGGGAGCTGTTTTTT,CASSAGTANTGELFF
TRBJ2-5,TRBV9,NA,TRBD1,TGTGCCAGCAGCGTCGGGACAGCGAAAGAGACCCAGTACTTC,CASSVGTAKETQYF
TRBJ2-1,TRBV14,NA,TRBD2,TGTGCCAGCAGCCACGGGACTAGCGGCTCCAATGAGCAGTTCTTC,CASSHGTSGSNEQFF
TRBJ1-6,TRBV7-6,once,NA,TGTGCCAGCAGCTTAGTGGTAACAGGGCCGAGCTCCTATAATTCACCCCTCCACTTT,CASSLVVTGPSSYNSPLHF
TRBJ2-7,TRBV28,NA,TRBD1,TGTGCCAGCAGTCTACGGGACAGACAGCAGTACTTC,CASSLRDRQQYF
TRBJ2-6,TRBV6-1,NA,NA,TGTGCCAGCAGTGCACAGGGACCGCAGTTCTCTGGGGCCAACGTCCTGACTTTC,CASSAQGPQFSGANVLTF
TRBJ2-2,TRBV11-2,NA,NA,TGTGCCAGCAGCTTTCACGCGGGCCCGAACACCGGGGAGCTGTTTTTT,CASSFHAGPNTGELFF
TRBJ2-7,TRBV4-2,NA,TRBD1,TGTGCCAGCAGCCGAGAAACCTTGGGACAGGGGAGCTACGAGCAGTACTTC,CASSRETLGQGSYEQYF
TRBJ1-1,TRBV28,few,NA,TGTGCCAGCAGGCCGGGCCACCACCCGTCCACTGAAGCTTTCTTT,CASRPGHHPSTEAFF
TRBJ1-3,TRBV30,once,NA,TGTGCCTGGAACCGCGTGGGGGGGACCATATATTTT,CAWNRVGGTIYF
TRBJ2-5,TRBV9,NA,TRBD1,TGTGCCAGCAGCCCGGGACAGGGAGAGTCGGAGACCCAGTACTTC,CASSPGQGESETQYF
TRBJ1-5,TRBV5-6,NA,NA,TGTGCCAGCAGCATCGGGACGGGAAAGTTTCGGCCCCAGCATTTT,CASSIGTGKFRPQHF
TRBJ1-2,TRBV20-1,NA,NA,TGCAGTGCCCCCGACCTTAGTGGCTACACCTTC,CSAPDLSGYTF
TRBJ2-3,TRBV7-9,NA,NA,TGTGCCAGCAGCCCCGGGTCCACAGATACGCAGTATTTT,CASSPGSTDTQYF
TRBJ1-2,TRBV27,NA,NA,TGTGCCAGCAGTCGGGAGATGGGACCGGGGGACTATGGCTACACCTTC,CASSREMGPGDYGYTF
TRBJ1-2,TRBV2,NA,NA,TGTGCCAGCAGGGCCGACGGGGGGCGAGGTAACTATGGCTACACCTTC,CASRADGGRGNYGYTF